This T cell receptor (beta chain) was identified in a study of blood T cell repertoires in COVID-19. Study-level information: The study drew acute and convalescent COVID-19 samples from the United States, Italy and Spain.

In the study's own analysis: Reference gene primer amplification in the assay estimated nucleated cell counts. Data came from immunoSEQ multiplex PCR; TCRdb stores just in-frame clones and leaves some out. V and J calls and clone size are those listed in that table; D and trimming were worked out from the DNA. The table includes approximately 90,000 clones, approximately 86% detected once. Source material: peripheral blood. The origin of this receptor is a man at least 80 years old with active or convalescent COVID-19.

The CDR3 spells CASKILAGAYEQYF. The CDR3 bases are TGTGCCAGCAAAATCCTAGCGGGAGCCTACGAGCAGTACTTC. The chain has TRBV28 and TRBJ2-7; 10 nucleotides align to TRBD2. Trimming at V came to 7 bases and at J to 2 bases, leaving 5 bases not matched to a gene. In germline, CDR1 is MDHEN, CDR2 SYDVKM. The CDR3 loop spans 14 amino acids.